This TCR beta chain was captured in a study of blood T cell repertoires in COVID-19. As for the study in general: Whether acute or convalescent, the COVID-19 samples came from the United States, Italy and Spain. Sample material is recorded as cDNA or gDNA derived from T cells, B-cell-depleted T cells, or PBMCs.

CDR1 and CDR2 (germline): MNHEY, SVGEGT. This CDR3 has 17 residues. V dropped 2 bases and J dropped 1; count of bases not matched to a gene: 8. Under the authors' procedure: Amplifying reference gene primers gave estimates of nucleated cell counts. Produced via immunoSEQ multiplex PCR; TCRdb's table is partial and in-frame only. That table gives V, J and clone size, and the DNA gave D and trimming. The data show 130,000 to 150,000 clones, around 81% seen once. The chain combines TRBV6-2 or TRBV6-3 with TRBJ2-5; 9 bases are a match to TRBD1. The sequence was obtained from a human donor with acute or convalescent COVID-19. The donor label of this sample is uncertain. Material for sequencing was peripheral blood. CDR3 bases: TGTGCCAGCAGTTACACGCAGGACAGGGGCGCCCAAGAGACCCAGTACTTC. Protein product: CASSYTQDRGAQETQYF.